A selection of T cell receptor beta chains follows, all from one sample in a study of cytomegalovirus exposure and HLA in healthy donors. The protocol was immunoSEQ multiplex PCR, while the TCRdb copy is restricted to in-frame clones and leaves out a portion. Here the sample spans over 200,000 clones, 70% to 90% being singletons. Source material: PBMCs. All receptors derive from a woman aged 18-35 years in good health and CMV-seronegative. Each CDR3 is given with its conserved first and last residue. A D gene is named only where the DNA matches it firmly. Clone size appears in some rows only: once, few, many, or a class for an expanded clone.

j_call	d_call	clone_size	v_call	cdr3_nt	cdr3_aa
TRBJ1-1	NA	NA	TRBV29-1	TGCAGCGTGTCCCCGAGACAGGTAAAGAACACTGAAGCTTTCTTT	CSVSPRQVKNTEAFF
TRBJ1-2	TRBD1	few	TRBV30	TGTGCCTGGATAGGGCGACAGGGGACCAACTATGGCTACACCTTC	CAWIGRQGTNYGYTF
TRBJ2-1	NA	NA	TRBV5-1	TGCGCCAGCAGCTTTGGTACGGAGCAGTTCTTC	CASSFGTEQFF
TRBJ1-2	NA	NA	TRBV6-5	TGTGCCAGCAGTCCCTGGGGGGGTCTCTATGGCTACACCTTC	CASSPWGGLYGYTF
TRBJ1-1	NA	few	TRBV2	TGTGCCAGCAGGGAAAACACTGAAGCTTTCTTT	CASRENTEAFF
TRBJ2-7	NA	NA	TRBV29-1	TGCAGCGTTGAACGGGGGCGCGGCAACGAGCAGTACTTC	CSVERGRGNEQYF
TRBJ1-1	NA	NA	TRBV10-2	TGCGCCAGCAGTGAGCCCCCGACTGTCGACACTGAAGCTTTCTTT	CASSEPPTVDTEAFF
TRBJ1-4	TRBD1	few	TRBV7-9	TGTGCCAGCAGCATCCCGACAGGGGGAAAACTGTTTTTT	CASSIPTGGKLFF
TRBJ1-5	TRBD1	few	TRBV11-2	TGTGCCAGCAGCTTAGGACGACAGGGAAGTCAGCCCCAGCATTTT	CASSLGRQGSQPQHF
TRBJ2-3	NA	NA	TRBV9	TGTGCCAGCAGCCCCCGGGTAGCCCCATATACGCAGTATTTT	CASSPRVAPYTQYF
TRBJ2-2	TRBD2	NA	TRBV19	TGTGCCGTGGGGGGGACCGGGGAGCTGTTTTTT	CAVGGTGELFF
TRBJ2-1	NA	NA	TRBV6-5	TGTGCCAGCAGTTACTCTTTAGGGACTGTTAACAATGAGCAGTTCTTC	CASSYSLGTVNNEQFF
TRBJ2-7	TRBD2	NA	TRBV9	TGTGCCAGCAGCTCCCTAGCGGGAGGAATCTACGAGCAGTACTTC	CASSSLAGGIYEQYF
TRBJ1-5	NA	NA	TRBV5-6	TGTGCCAGCAGCACAAGAGGACGGGCCCAGCATTTT	CASSTRGRAQHF
TRBJ1-2	TRBD1	once	TRBV14	TGTGCCAGCAGCCCGCGGACAGGGGCCCTCTCTGGCTACACCTTC	CASSPRTGALSGYTF
TRBJ2-3	NA	NA	TRBV6-5	TGTGCCAGCAGTTACGGCGGGGCAAGCACAGATACGCAGTATTTT	CASSYGGASTDTQYF
TRBJ2-3	NA	NA	TRBV9	TGTGCCAGCAGCCCTGCTGCAGATACGCAGTATTTT	CASSPAADTQYF
TRBJ1-5	NA	NA	TRBV19	TGTGCCAGTAGTCTACGGAGTTCCAATCAGCCCCAGCATTTT	CASSLRSSNQPQHF
TRBJ1-1	TRBD1	NA	TRBV29-1	TGCAGCGCTCGACAGGGTGGGAACACTGAAGCTTTCTTT	CSARQGGNTEAFF
TRBJ1-1	NA	NA	TRBV15	TGTGCCACCAGCAGTATACCCGTTAACACTGAAGCTTTCTTT	CATSSIPVNTEAFF
TRBJ2-1	TRBD2	NA	TRBV25-1	TGTGCCAGCAGCTCGGGGGGGGCGTCTCACCCTGAGCAGTTCTTC	CASSSGGASHPEQFF
TRBJ1-2	NA	NA	TRBV7-2	TGTGCCAGCAGCTTAGCCGGGGCTCAGGGCTACACCTTC	CASSLAGAQGYTF
TRBJ1-5	NA	NA	TRBV21-1	TGTGCCAGCAGCATAAAGCAGGCCTATAGCAATCAGCCCCAGCATTTT	CASSIKQAYSNQPQHF
TRBJ2-2	TRBD1	NA	TRBV2	TGTGCCAGCAGGAAACAGGGGGCGAACACCGGGGAGCTGTTTTTT	CASRKQGANTGELFF
TRBJ1-4	TRBD1	NA	TRBV9	TGTGCCAGCAGCGAGAATGGACAGGGATTCGAAAAACTGTTTTTT	CASSENGQGFEKLFF
TRBJ2-7	NA	NA	TRBV9	TGTGCCAGCAGCGTAGGGGGAGACCCGTTTAGGGGGCAGTACTTC	CASSVGGDPFRGQYF
TRBJ2-1	TRBD2	NA	TRBV4-1	TGCGCCAGCAGCCACCCGCGGACTAGCGGGGGCGCGATTACGAATGAGCAGTTCTTC	CASSHPRTSGGAITNEQFF
TRBJ2-7	TRBD2	NA	TRBV5-1	TGCGCCAGCAGCTTGGCCCCGGGACTATTGAACTTGCGCACCTACGAGCAGTACTTC	CASSLAPGLLNLRTYEQYF
TRBJ2-7	TRBD1	few	TRBV14	TGTGCCAGCAGCCAAGGACCGGGACAGAGTAAGGGCGAGCAGTACTTC	CASSQGPGQSKGEQYF
TRBJ2-5	NA	NA	TRBV4-2	TGTGCCAGCAGCTCCAGGTTCGGACAAGAGAGGTTTGAGACCCAGTACTTC	CASSSRFGQERFETQYF